The 26 T cell receptor beta chains listed next were all sequenced from one sample in a study of T cell repertoires in cytomegalovirus infection. TCRdb processed the reads anew with MiXCR; each CDR3 protein has one entry. The profile shows about 830,000 distinct CDR3 sequences, about 30% of them singletons. The antigens of these receptors remain unknown. The input for sequencing was cultured CD8+ T cells from PBMCs, taken from culture after CMV antigen stimulation. The receptors shown here come from a human donor in good health (CMV status not recorded). Some clones in this sample may be carry-over from other donors' samples.

The rearrangement links TRBV6-2 or TRBV6-3 to TRBJ2-1, with TRBD1 identical over 9 bases. V lost 0 bases to trimming and J lost 6 bases; unmatched junction nucleotides: 9. Germline values: CDR1 MNHEY, CDR2 SVGEGT. There are 17 residues in the CDR3. In DNA form, the CDR3 reads TGTGCCAGCAGTTACTCTTCCGGGACAGGGCCCCTCAATGAGCAGTTCTTC. Protein: CASSYSSGTGPLNEQFF.

This clonotype was seen a few times. V usage is TRBV7-2 and J usage is TRBJ2-2; a weak D match, TRBD2 (5 bases). The CDR3 consists of 14 residues. Germline lookup yields CDR1 SGHTA and CDR2 FQGNSA. The V gene lost 5 bases and the J gene lost 4 bases, with 11 bases spanning the gap. The CDR3 nucleotides are TGTGCCAGCAGCCCAGGACTGATCACCGGGGAGCTGTTTTTT. Translating it yields CASSPGLITGELFF.

The rearrangement joins TRBV19 to TRBJ2-1; 9 bases match TRBD1. Trimming took 3 bases from V and 3 from J; bases not matched to a gene: 3. The CDR3 is 15 amino acids. Germline assignment: CDR1 LNHDA and CDR2 SQIVND (reference sequence). The CDR3 loop is CASSIRTGVYNEQFF. The CDR3 nucleotides are TGTGCCAGTAGTATTAGGACAGGGGTCTACAATGAGCAGTTCTTC. Using reference TRBV19 and TRBJ2-1 for the parts outside the CDR3, the full variable domain is DGGITQSPKYLFRKEGQNVTLSCEQNLNHDAMYWYRQDPGQGLRLIYYSQIVNDFQKGDIAEGYSVSREKKESFPLTVTSAQKNPTAFYLCASSIRTGVYNEQFFGPGTRLTVL.

This clonotype was seen a few times. V is TRBV10-3 and J is TRBJ1-3; maybe TRBD1 (6 bases). This CDR3 comprises 18 residues. Germline V gene sequence: CDR1 ENHRY, CDR2 SYGVKD. V was cut by 6 bases and J by 0 bases, with 21 bases left in between. CDR3 coding DNA: TGTGCCATCAGAAGGACAGACCCAAATTTCAACTCTGGAAACACCATATATTTT. Its protein is CAIRRTDPNFNSGNTIYF.

This clonotype was picked up a small number of times. The chain couples TRBV6-6 to TRBJ2-7, with a tentative D call TRBD2 (6 bases). V was clipped by 0 bases and J by 2 bases, with 11 bases between them. CDR3 length equals 15 residues. Per germline, CDR1 MNHNY and CDR2 SVGAGI (reference sequence). In DNA, the CDR3 is TGTGCCAGCAGTTACTCGGAGGGGCTCACCTACGAGCAGTACTTC. Its translation is CASSYSEGLTYEQYF.

The rearrangement links TRBV11-2 to TRBJ2-3; 15 bases map to TRBD2. With 4 bases clipped from V and 4 bases from J, the junction kept 9 bases outside the gene matches. The CDR3 is made up of 18 amino acids. CDR1 is SGHAT and CDR2 is FQNNGV in the germline V gene. The CDR3 region has the DNA TGTGCCAGCAGCTCACGGACTAGCGGGGGGGTGCAAGCAGATACGCAGTATTTT. Translation: CASSSRTSGGVQADTQYF.

This clonotype was seen only a few times. The CDR3 nucleotides are TGTGCCAGCAGTGAATGGGAGAGCGGGAGCACAGATACGCAGTATTTT. This codes for CASSEWESGSTDTQYF. The chain is built from TRBV2 and TRBJ2-3, with D maybe TRBD2 (6 bases). Germline-derived CDR1 and CDR2 are SNHLY and FYNNEI. V was trimmed by 2 bases and J by 0 bases, leaving 12 bases between them. The CDR3 length is 16 residues. The full variable domain, its missing parts supplied by reference TRBV2 and TRBJ2-3, is EPEVTQTPSHQVTQMGQEVILRCVPISNHLYFYWYRQILGQKVEFLVSFYNNEISEKSEIFDDQFSVERPDGSNFTLKIRSTKLEDSAMYFCASSEWESGSTDTQYFGPGTRLTVL.

This clonotype was recorded a few times. The chain is built from TRBV6-1 and TRBJ1-1; 9 bases map to TRBD1. The CDR3 has 13 residues. The germline V gene encodes CDR1 MNHNS and CDR2 SASEGT. Trimming at V came to 4 bases and at J to 4 bases, leaving 1 base not matched to a gene. The CDR3: CASSADRGTEAFF. The CDR3, as DNA: TGTGCCAGCAGTGCGGACAGGGGCACTGAAGCTTTCTTT.

The rearrangement links TRBV12-3 or TRBV12-4 to TRBJ1-5, with TRBD1 matching 11 bases. V dropped 4 bases and J dropped 7; count of bases not matched to a gene: 9. This CDR3 comprises 16 residues. The CDR3 sequence is CASSSNGQGAGQPQHF. The CDR3 DNA is TGTGCCAGCAGTTCCAACGGACAGGGGGCGGGCCAGCCCCAGCATTTT.

The J gene is TRBJ2-5, the V gene TRBV7-9, with D hard to call. The CDR3 totals 16 residues. Trimming stripped 7 bases from V and 0 bases from J, with 18 bases between. CDR1 is SEHNR and CDR2 is FQNEAQ in the germline V gene (reference sequence). In nucleotides, the CDR3 is TGTGCCAGCATCCCGAGGTGGGCGGTTGACCAAGAGACCCAGTACTTC. This sequence encodes CASIPRWAVDQETQYF.

The chain is built from TRBV18 and TRBJ2-5; TRBD1 aligns across 9 bases. This CDR3 spans 15 amino acids. The J segment lost 1 base and the V segment lost 6 bases, leaving 6 bases of the junction unmatched. Germline loops: CDR1 KGHSH, CDR2 LQKENI. The CDR3 region is CASSQTGGFQETQYF. The CDR3 coding sequence is TGTGCCAGCTCCCAGACAGGGGGTTTCCAAGAGACCCAGTACTTC.

This chain links TRBV23-1 with TRBJ2-7; TRBD1 matches 7 bases. TRBV23-1 is given ORF status, its function remaining uncertain. CDR3 length: 13 amino acids. The trim removed 4 bases at V and 2 bases at J, leaving 2 bases unmatched. DNA for the CDR3: TGCGCCAGCAGTCGTCAGGGGGCCTACGAGCAGTACGTC. As protein: CASSRQGAYEQYV.

The rearrangement joins TRBV5-1 to TRBJ2-1; TRBD2 aligns across 9 bases. Trimming removed 4 bases from V and 0 bases from J; junction bases left unmatched: 8. This CDR3 has 17 residues. The V gene's germline CDR1 is SGHRS and CDR2 YFSETQ. CDR3 coding DNA: TGCGCCAGCAGCGGTTCTGCGGGGGGGAGCTCCTACAATGAGCAGTTCTTC. Translation gives CASSGSAGGSSYNEQFF.

The rearrangement joins TRBV5-5 to TRBJ2-3; the D gene could be TRBD1 or TRBD2 (5 bases each). Germline V gives CDR1 SGHKS, CDR2 YYEKEE (reference sequence). The CDR3 spans 18 residues. Trimming removed 4 bases from V and 3 bases from J, with 24 bases in between. As DNA, the CDR3 is TGTGCCAGCAGCGCAAGGGGTGACCTTCTCGGAGGAACAGATACGCAGTATTTT. Encoded protein: CASSARGDLLGGTDTQYF.

This clonotype was counted ten times or more. The chain links TRBV7-6 to TRBJ2-1; 7 bases fit TRBD1. Unmatched junction bases numbered 21, after V lost 5 bases and J lost 8 bases. This CDR3 comprises 18 residues. Germline V gene lookup returns CDR1 SGHVS and CDR2 FNYEAQ. CDR3 in DNA: TGTGCCAGCAGCCAGTCCCACGGGTGGGACAGCCCGCTTTATGAGCAGTTCTTC. Translated, it gives CASSQSHGWDSPLYEQFF.

This sequence joins TRBV28 and TRBJ1-1; tentatively, D is TRBD1 (6 bases). V dropped 10 bases and J dropped 5 bases, with 20 bases sitting between them. Germline CDR1 is MDHEN and CDR2 is SYDVKM. The CDR3 has 14 amino acids. For the CDR3, the DNA is TGTGCCACCAATTCGTACAGGGTTTTAACTGAAGCTTTCTTT. This gives the protein CATNSYRVLTEAFF.

The chain recombines TRBV7-9 with TRBJ1-6; D unclear. Germline CDR1 and CDR2: SEHNR and FQNEAQ (reference sequence). The ends were cut back, 0 bases at V and 7 bases at J, with 10 bases in the middle. This CDR3 has 15 amino acids. CDR3 loop: CASSLAGIGNSPLHF. The CDR3 nucleotides are TGTGCCAGCAGCTTAGCAGGGATTGGGAATTCACCCCTCCACTTT.

The CDR3: CSARGPQGEKRYEQYV. The CDR3 DNA sequence: TGCAGTGCTAGAGGACCTCAGGGGGAAAAGCGCTACGAGCAGTACGTC. The chain has TRBV20-1 and TRBJ2-7; 7 bases fit TRBD1. There are 16 residues in the CDR3. Germline CDR1 and CDR2: DFQATT and SNEGSKA (reference sequence). The trim removed 1 base at V and 3 bases at J, leaving 12 bases unmatched.

This chain links TRBV20-1 with TRBJ2-5; 8 bases are a match to TRBD2. From germline, CDR1 is DFQATT and CDR2 SNEGSKA (reference sequence). V shed 0 bases and J 1 base; nucleotides not matched to a gene: 7. CDR3 length: 16 amino acids. The CDR3 nucleotides are TGCAGTGCTAGAGATTCAATAGGACTAGCCCAAGAGACCCAGTACTTC. Its protein product is CSARDSIGLAQETQYF.

This clonotype occurred a few times. The chain is built from TRBV7-6 and TRBJ2-3, with TRBD1 matching over 9 bases. The ends lost 3 bases at V and 6 bases at J; junction bases unmatched: 4. Germline V CDR1 and CDR2: SGHVS, FNYEAQ. CDR3 length: 14 residues. The CDR3 bases are TGTGCCAGCAGCTTCCAGGGACAGGGTGATACGCAGTATTTT. Residues: CASSFQGQGDTQYF.

This clonotype was found a few times. The V call is TRBV6-2 or TRBV6-3, the J call TRBJ2-5, with D perhaps assigned TRBD1 or TRBD2 (5 bases each). The CDR3 totals 11 residues. V lost 8 bases and J 4 bases, leaving 8 bases between the germline ends. In germline, CDR1 is MNHEY, CDR2 SVGEGT. The CDR3 coding sequence is TGTGCCAGCCTGAGGGGAGAGACCCAGTACTTC. Translation: CASLRGETQYF.

The chain recombines TRBV2 with TRBJ2-7, with 12 positions matching TRBD1. Germline V gene data show CDR1 as SNHLY and CDR2 as FYNNEI. The CDR3 covers 17 residues. With V trimmed by 2 bases and J by 5 bases, 10 bases remained unmatched. CDR3 DNA: TGTGCCAGCAGTGAAAGCGGTTTCGGGACAGGGGGCCACGAGCAGTACGTC. Protein product: CASSESGFGTGGHEQYV.

This clonotype came up a few times. The V call is TRBV7-6, the J call TRBJ1-1, with D possibly matching TRBD1 (5 bases). The CDR3 is 14 residues long. The germline gives CDR1 SGHVS, CDR2 FNYEAQ. The V end was cut by 0 bases, the J end by 4 bases, with 9 bases between. CDR3 sequence reads: CASSLARAGTEAFF. DNA of the CDR3: TGTGCCAGCAGCTTAGCCAGGGCTGGCACTGAAGCTTTCTTT.

This clonotype was seen a handful of times. The rearrangement links TRBV6-1 to TRBJ2-7; 10 nucleotides align to TRBD1. V lost 7 bases, J lost 0 bases, and 3 bases stayed unmatched. The germline gives CDR1 MNHNS, CDR2 SASEGT. The CDR3 is 14 amino acids. The CDR3 DNA reads TGTGCCAGCAAAGACAGGGGGCCCTCCTACGAGCAGTACGTC. Translated: CASKDRGPSYEQYV.

The rearrangement joins TRBV15 to TRBJ2-2, with TRBD1 matching 7 bases. This CDR3 is built from 15 residues. Germline V gene lookup returns CDR1 LNHNV and CDR2 YYDKDF (reference sequence). The V and J ends lost 5 bases and 0 bases, in that order; junction bases with no gene match: 3. The CDR3 here is CATSWDSPNTGELFF. CDR3 in DNA: TGTGCCACCAGCTGGGACAGCCCGAACACCGGGGAGCTGTTTTTT.

The V and J genes are TRBV27 and TRBJ2-1; possibly TRBD1 for D (6 bases). With 5 bases removed from V and 8 bases from J, the gap between germline ends came to 19 bases. CDR1 and CDR2 (germline): MNHEY, SMNVEV (reference sequence). The CDR3 sequence is 15 residues long. The chain's CDR3 is CASSLIRVAGDEQFF. The CDR3 region has the DNA TGTGCCAGCAGTCTCATAAGAGTTGCAGGGGATGAGCAGTTCTTC.